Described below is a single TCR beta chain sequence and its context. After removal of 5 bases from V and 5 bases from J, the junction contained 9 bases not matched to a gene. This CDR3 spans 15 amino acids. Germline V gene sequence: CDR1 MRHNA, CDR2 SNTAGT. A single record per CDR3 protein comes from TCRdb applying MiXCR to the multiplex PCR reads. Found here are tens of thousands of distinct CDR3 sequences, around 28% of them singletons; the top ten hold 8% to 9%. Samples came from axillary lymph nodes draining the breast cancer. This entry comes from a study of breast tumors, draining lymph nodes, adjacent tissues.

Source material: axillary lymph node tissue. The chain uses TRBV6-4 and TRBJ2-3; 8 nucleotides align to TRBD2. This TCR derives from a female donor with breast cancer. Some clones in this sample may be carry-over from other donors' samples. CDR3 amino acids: CASSPAGAREDTQYF. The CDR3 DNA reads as TGTGCCAGCAGTCCAGCGGGAGCACGGGAAGATACGCAGTATTTT.